This T cell receptor beta chain was captured in a study of vaccination and CD4 T cells after COVID-19. As for this clonotype: Antigen specificity is unknown.

The Oncomine TCR Beta short-read assay sequenced DNA from cultured CD4+ T cells. A single record per CDR3 protein comes from TCRdb applying MiXCR to the PCR reads. This table holds about 17,000 distinct CDR3 sequences, 50% to 75% found once. The treatment here: roughly nine-day PBMC culture with coronavirus spike peptide pools or control peptides (ViraFEST assay). After expanding antigen-specific T cells with peptide pools, ViraFEST sequenced their TCRs. Isolation of CD4+ T cells by negative selection took place after around 9 days of culture. The sequencing sample was made of CD4+ T cells from blood, cultured in vitro. The receptor comes from a human donor who had recovered from COVID-19.

CDR3 region: CASSELYNEQFF. The CDR3 nucleotides are TGTGCCAGCAGTGAACTATACAATGAGCAGTTCTTC. J is TRBJ2-1 and V is TRBV6-1; D unresolved. Trimming cost V 2 bases and J 4 bases, with 3 bases left between them. The CDR3 is made up of 12 amino acids. CDR1 MNHNS and CDR2 SASEGT come from the germline V gene.